This is a list of T cell receptor beta chains from one sample in a study of type 1 regulatory T cells. These TCRs' antigens remain unknown. TCRdb reprocessed the reads with MiXCR, giving one entry per CDR3 protein. The sample has about 68,000 distinct CDR3 sequences; roughly 60% are singletons. The material sequenced was cultured T cells, either the whole culture or a sorted T cell fraction (not recorded which). The source is a human donor in good health. Each CDR3 is given with its conserved first and last residue.

TRBV19	TRBJ2-4	CASAGVRAKNIQYF
TRBV11-2	TRBJ2-3	CASSPGTRQYF
TRBV10-1	TRBJ1-5	CASSEWPGGSQPQHF
TRBV5-5	TRBJ2-2	CASTPGLRDTGELFF
TRBV30	TRBJ2-6	CAWSVAGANVLTF
TRBV5-1	TRBJ2-6	CASSDYRETGANVLTF
TRBV20-1	TRBJ2-5	CSANDLETQYF
TRBV29-1	TRBJ2-2	CSVEDLTHRTGELFF
TRBV24-1	TRBJ2-3	CATSDLPTSRGAGDTQYF
TRBV12-3/TRBV12-4	TRBJ1-5	CASSSGALQPQHF
TRBV3-1	TRBJ2-1	CASSRALALGGPINEQFF
TRBV6-5	TRBJ2-7	CASSRTGGTSYEQYF
TRBV7-7	TRBJ2-5	CASSRVSLETQYF
TRBV30	TRBJ1-3	CAWSVTRTGNTIYF
TRBV20-1	TRBJ1-1	CSARAGTTEAFF
TRBV18	TRBJ2-5	CASSPRTGELETQYF
TRBV14	TRBJ1-1	CASTKNVQNTEAFF
TRBV5-1	TRBJ1-1	CASSWDRRTEAFF
TRBV6-1	TRBJ1-4	CASRVRVQGEKLFF
TRBV11-2	TRBJ1-1	CASSLDERPNTEAFF
TRBV20-1	TRBJ2-3	CSAKVLSGSSATDTQYF
TRBV12-3/TRBV12-4	TRBJ2-4	CASSSGRLKGDQYF
TRBV9	TRBJ2-7	CASSVDPLAAFYEQYF
TRBV12-3/TRBV12-4	TRBJ2-5	CASSIYPGETQYF
TRBV4-1	TRBJ2-1	CASSQDGTGGSRLWNEQFF
TRBV10-3	TRBJ2-5	CAIMSQETQYF
TRBV6-5	TRBJ2-7	CASSGLAGFDAYEQYF
TRBV7-6	TRBJ2-5	CASSLGGLGPPLVETQYF
TRBV28	TRBJ2-1	CASRRGDSFYNEQFF
TRBV14	TRBJ2-1	CASSQGGLNSNEQFF
TRBV12-3/TRBV12-4	TRBJ2-1	CASNSLAGVGEQFF
TRBV20-1	TRBJ1-5	CSAITGTSDSNQPQHF
TRBV19	TRBJ1-2	CASSVDRGNYGYTF
TRBV12-3/TRBV12-4	TRBJ2-3	CASSRSSGSLGTDTQYF
TRBV9	TRBJ1-1	CASSPQFNTEAFF
TRBV3-1	TRBJ1-1	CASSQIGGAEAFF
TRBV5-1	TRBJ2-3	CASSLPAASSTDTQYF
TRBV25-1	TRBJ2-3	CASWGTDTQYF
TRBV10-3	TRBJ2-2	CAIRLAETGELFF
TRBV10-2	TRBJ1-1	CASSEFWSFARDRDTEAFF
TRBV28	TRBJ1-1	CASSSPGQWGTEAFF
TRBV20-1	TRBJ2-3	CSASGGRSSTDTQYF
TRBV5-1	TRBJ2-1	CASSLELPGLAGNEQFF
TRBV4-2	TRBJ2-1	CASSQEPAGEQFF
TRBV5-1	TRBJ2-7	CASSLGDFRYEQYF
TRBV15	TRBJ2-5	CATSYGRRETQYF
TRBV7-2	TRBJ2-4	CASSLYSGLQYF
TRBV15	TRBJ1-2	CATSRDRNYGYTF
TRBV24-1	TRBJ2-3	CATSAARDLITDTQYF
TRBV18	TRBJ1-5	CASSPQQLGNQPQHF